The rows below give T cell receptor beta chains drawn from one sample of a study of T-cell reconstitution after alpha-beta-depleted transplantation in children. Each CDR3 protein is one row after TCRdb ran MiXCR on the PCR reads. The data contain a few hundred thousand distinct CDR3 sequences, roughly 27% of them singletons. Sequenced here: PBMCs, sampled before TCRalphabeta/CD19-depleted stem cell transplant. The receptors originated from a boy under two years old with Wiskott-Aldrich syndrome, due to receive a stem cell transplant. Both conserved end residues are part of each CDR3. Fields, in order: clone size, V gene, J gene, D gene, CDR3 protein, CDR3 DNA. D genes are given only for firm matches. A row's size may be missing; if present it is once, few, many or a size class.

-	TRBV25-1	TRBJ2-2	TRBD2	CASRGTSGLAGPNTGELFF	TGTGCCAGCAGAGGGACATCGGGACTAGCGGGGCCGAACACCGGGGAGCTGTTTTTT
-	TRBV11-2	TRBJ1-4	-	CASSLIQGVGEKLFF	TGTGCCAGCAGCCTCATACAGGGCGTAGGGGAAAAACTGTTTTTT
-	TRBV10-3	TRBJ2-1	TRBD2	CAIRVTSGRSYEQFF	TGTGCCATCAGGGTGACTAGCGGGAGGAGCTATGAGCAGTTCTTC
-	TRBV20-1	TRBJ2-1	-	CSATPLAPYNEQFF	TGCAGTGCTACCCCACTAGCTCCCTACAATGAGCAGTTCTTC
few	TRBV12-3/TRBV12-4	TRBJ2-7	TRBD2	CASSLEGGLAGVDEQYF	TGTGCCAGCAGTTTAGAGGGGGGACTAGCGGGAGTGGACGAGCAGTACTTC
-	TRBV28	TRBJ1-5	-	CASGDLWTENQPQHF	TGTGCCAGCGGAGACCTTTGGACAGAAAATCAGCCCCAGCATTTT
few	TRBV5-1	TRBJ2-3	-	CASSEQEKDTQYF	TGCGCCAGCAGCGAACAGGAGAAAGATACGCAGTATTTT
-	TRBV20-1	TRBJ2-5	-	CSAGGGETQYF	TGCAGTGCCGGAGGTGGAGAGACCCAGTACTTC
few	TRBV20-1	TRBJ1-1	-	CSAGPGRRNTEAFF	TGCAGTGCTGGCCCGGGACGGAGGAACACTGAAGCTTTCTTT
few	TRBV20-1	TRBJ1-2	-	CSARDWLYYGYTF	TGCAGTGCTAGAGATTGGCTATACTATGGCTACACCTTC
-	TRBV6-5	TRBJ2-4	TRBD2	CASISGLAGGKNIQYF	TGTGCCAGCATTTCCGGACTAGCGGGAGGGAAAAACATTCAGTACTTC
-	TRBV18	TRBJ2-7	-	CASSPSGDTYEQYF	TGTGCCAGCTCACCTAGCGGAGATACCTACGAGCAGTACTTC
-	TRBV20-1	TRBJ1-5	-	CSARGGPGPNQPQHF	TGCAGTGCTCGGGGGGGGCCAGGGCCAAATCAGCCCCAGCATTTT
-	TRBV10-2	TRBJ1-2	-	CASSFRADYGYTF	TGCGCCAGCAGTTTCCGGGCCGACTATGGCTACACCTTC
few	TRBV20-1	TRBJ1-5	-	CSARESGDQPQHF	TGCAGTGCTAGAGAGTCAGGTGATCAGCCCCAGCATTTT
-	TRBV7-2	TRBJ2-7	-	CASSFRSGLYEQYF	TGTGCCAGCAGCTTTCGTAGCGGACTCTACGAGCAGTACTTC
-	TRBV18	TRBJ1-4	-	CASSPRAGSTNEKLFF	TGTGCCAGCTCACCACGGGCAGGGTCAACTAATGAAAAACTGTTTTTT
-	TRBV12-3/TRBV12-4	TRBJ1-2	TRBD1	CASRQTGGYGYTF	TGTGCCAGCAGACAAACAGGGGGCTATGGCTACACCTTC
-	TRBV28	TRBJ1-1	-	CASSLPGKGAFF	TGTGCCAGCAGTTTACCAGGGAAGGGAGCTTTCTTT
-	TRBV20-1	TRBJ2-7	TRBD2	CSARRLAGEYEQYF	TGCAGTGCTAGAAGACTAGCGGGAGAATACGAGCAGTACTTC
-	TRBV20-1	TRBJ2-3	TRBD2	CSAKVVSSGSTDTQYF	TGCAGTGCTAAGGTCGTGTCTAGCGGGAGCACAGATACGCAGTATTTT
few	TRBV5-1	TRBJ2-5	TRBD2	CASTRTSGVQETQYF	TGCGCCAGCACCCGGACTAGCGGAGTCCAAGAGACCCAGTACTTC
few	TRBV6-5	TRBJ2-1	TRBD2	CASSYSIAGVVLNEQFF	TGTGCCAGCAGTTACTCGATTGCGGGAGTTGTTCTAAATGAGCAGTTCTTC
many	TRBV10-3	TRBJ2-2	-	CAISRTVSTGELFF	TGTGCCATCAGCAGGACAGTGAGCACCGGGGAGCTGTTTTTT
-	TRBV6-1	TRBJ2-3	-	CASSEAALGRTDTQYF	TGTGCCAGCAGTGAAGCGGCACTCGGACGCACAGATACGCAGTATTTT
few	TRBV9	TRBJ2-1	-	CASSARGDYNEQFF	TGTGCCAGCAGCGCTAGGGGGGACTACAATGAGCAGTTCTTC
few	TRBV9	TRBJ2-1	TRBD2	CASSVAGLAGSSYNEQFF	TGTGCCAGCAGCGTAGCTGGACTAGCGGGAAGCTCCTACAATGAGCAGTTCTTC
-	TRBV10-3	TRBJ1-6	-	CAISADNSPLHF	TGTGCCATCAGTGCAGACAATTCACCCCTCCACTTT
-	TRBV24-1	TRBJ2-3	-	CATSGPSTDTQYF	TGTGCCACCAGTGGTCCTAGCACAGATACGCAGTATTTT
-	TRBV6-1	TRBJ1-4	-	CASTTARNEKLFF	TGTGCCAGCACGACAGCCAGGAATGAAAAACTGTTTTTT
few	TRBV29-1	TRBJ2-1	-	CSVVGALRSYNEQFF	TGCAGCGTTGTTGGGGCTCTCCGCTCCTACAATGAGCAGTTCTTC
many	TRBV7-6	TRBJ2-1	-	CASSLAGSEQFF	TGTGCCAGCAGCTTAGCAGGGTCTGAGCAGTTCTTC
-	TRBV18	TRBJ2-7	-	CASSPGTPYEQYF	TGTGCCAGCTCACCCGGGACACCCTACGAGCAGTACTTC
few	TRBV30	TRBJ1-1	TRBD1	CAWSKLDRASTEAFF	TGTGCCTGGTCGAAGTTGGACAGGGCGTCGACTGAAGCTTTCTTT
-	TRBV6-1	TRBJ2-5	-	CASRSPGTSPGTQYF	TGTGCCAGCAGGTCCCCCGGAACCAGTCCAGGAACCCAGTACTTC
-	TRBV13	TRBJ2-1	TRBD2	CASSSLVAGVQFF	TGTGCCAGCAGCTCTCTAGTGGCGGGGGTGCAGTTCTTC
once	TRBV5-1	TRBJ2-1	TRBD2	CASSLEGLAGSYSYNEQFF	TGCGCCAGCAGCTTGGAGGGACTAGCGGGATCCTACTCCTACAATGAGCAGTTCTTC
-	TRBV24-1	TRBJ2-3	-	CATSDLRDSADTQYF	TGTGCCACCAGTGATCTAAGGGACTCGGCAGATACGCAGTATTTT
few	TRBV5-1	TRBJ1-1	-	CASSFDPTTEAFF	TGCGCCAGCAGCTTTGACCCAACCACTGAAGCTTTCTTT
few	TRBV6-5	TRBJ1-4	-	CASSYSALTGEKLFF	TGTGCCAGCAGTTACTCTGCCTTGACGGGTGAAAAACTGTTTTTT
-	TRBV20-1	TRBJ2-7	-	CSAGRDPYEQYF	TGCAGTGCGGGACGGGACCCCTACGAGCAGTACTTC
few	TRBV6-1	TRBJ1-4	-	CASSEFLAGSTWSKLFF	TGTGCCAGCAGTGAATTTTTGGCGGGGAGTACCTGGTCGAAACTGTTTTTT
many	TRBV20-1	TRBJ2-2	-	CSAREAPTWDTGELFF	TGCAGTGCTAGAGAGGCCCCGACGTGGGACACCGGGGAGCTGTTTTTT
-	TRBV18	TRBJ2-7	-	CASSPDLSSYEQYF	TGTGCCAGCTCACCAGACCTGAGCTCCTACGAGCAGTACTTC